This paragraph covers one T cell receptor (beta chain) sequence. The entry originates in a study of blood T cell repertoires in COVID-19. Using immunoSEQ multiplex PCR, the repertoire was profiled, and TCRdb retains in-frame clones only, with some absent. The sample includes under 200,000 clones, over 80% of them seen just once. Trimming took 4 bases from V and 6 from J; bases not matched to a gene: 7. CDR1 is SGHRS and CDR2 is YFSETQ in the germline V gene. The CDR3 loop spans 14 amino acids. The chain carries TRBV5-1 and TRBJ2-7; 10 nucleotides align to TRBD1. The sequence came from a woman aged 80 or over with active or convalescent COVID-19. Sequencing input: peripheral blood. CDR3 protein: CASSIGTGAGEQYF. CDR3 DNA: TGCGCCAGCAGCATCGGGACAGGGGCGGGCGAGCAGTACTTC.